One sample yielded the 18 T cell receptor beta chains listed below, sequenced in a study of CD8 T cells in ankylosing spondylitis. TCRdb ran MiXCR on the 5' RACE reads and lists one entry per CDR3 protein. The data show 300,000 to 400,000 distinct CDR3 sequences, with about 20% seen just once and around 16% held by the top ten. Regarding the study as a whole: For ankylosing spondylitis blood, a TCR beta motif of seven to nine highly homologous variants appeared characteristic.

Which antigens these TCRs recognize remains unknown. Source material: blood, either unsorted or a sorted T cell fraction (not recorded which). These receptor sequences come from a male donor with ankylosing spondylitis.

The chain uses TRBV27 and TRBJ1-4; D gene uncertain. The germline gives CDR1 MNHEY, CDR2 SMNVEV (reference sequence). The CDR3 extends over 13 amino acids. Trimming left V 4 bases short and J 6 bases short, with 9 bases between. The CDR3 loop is CASSYSHDEKLFF. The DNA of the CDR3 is TGTGCCAGCAGTTATAGCCACGATGAAAAACTGTTTTTT.

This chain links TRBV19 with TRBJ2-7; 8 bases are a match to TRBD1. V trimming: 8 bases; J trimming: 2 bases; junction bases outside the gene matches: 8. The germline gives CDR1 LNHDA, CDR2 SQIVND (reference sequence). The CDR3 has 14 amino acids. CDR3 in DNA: TGTGCCAGTTCACAACAGGGGGTCCCCTACGAGCAGTACTTC. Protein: CASSQQGVPYEQYF.

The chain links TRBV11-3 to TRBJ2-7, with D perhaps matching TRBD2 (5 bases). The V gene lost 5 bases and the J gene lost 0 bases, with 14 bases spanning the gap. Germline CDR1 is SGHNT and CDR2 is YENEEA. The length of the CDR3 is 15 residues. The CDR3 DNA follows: TGTGCCAGCAGCCCGGTGAGGGCTTCCTCCTACGAGCAGTACTTC. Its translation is CASSPVRASSYEQYF.

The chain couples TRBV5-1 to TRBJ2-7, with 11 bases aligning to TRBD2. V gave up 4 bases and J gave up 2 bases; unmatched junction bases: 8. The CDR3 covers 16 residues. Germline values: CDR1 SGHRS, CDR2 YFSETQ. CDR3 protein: CASSKTSGSGPYEQYF. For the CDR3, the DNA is TGCGCCAGCAGCAAAACTAGCGGGAGTGGCCCCTACGAGCAGTACTTC.

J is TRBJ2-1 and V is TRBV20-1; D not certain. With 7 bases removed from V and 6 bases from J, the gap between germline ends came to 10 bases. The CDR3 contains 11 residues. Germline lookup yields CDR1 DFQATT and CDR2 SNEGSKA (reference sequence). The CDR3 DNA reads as TGCAGTGGGTGGCCGACCAATGAGCAGTTCTTC. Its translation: CSGWPTNEQFF.

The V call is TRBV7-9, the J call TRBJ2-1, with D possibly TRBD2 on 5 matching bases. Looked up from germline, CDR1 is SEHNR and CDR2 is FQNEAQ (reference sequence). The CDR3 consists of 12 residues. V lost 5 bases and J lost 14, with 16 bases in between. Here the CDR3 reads CASSPPAGLEFF. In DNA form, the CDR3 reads TGTGCCAGCAGCCCGCCTGCCGGACTGGAGTTCTTC.

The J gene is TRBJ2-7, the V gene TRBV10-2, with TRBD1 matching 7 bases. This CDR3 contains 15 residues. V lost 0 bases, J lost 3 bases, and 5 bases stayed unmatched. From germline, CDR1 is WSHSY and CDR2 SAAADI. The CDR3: CASSESNRGSYEQYF. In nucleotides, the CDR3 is TGCGCCAGCAGTGAGTCGAACAGGGGAAGCTACGAGCAGTACTTC.

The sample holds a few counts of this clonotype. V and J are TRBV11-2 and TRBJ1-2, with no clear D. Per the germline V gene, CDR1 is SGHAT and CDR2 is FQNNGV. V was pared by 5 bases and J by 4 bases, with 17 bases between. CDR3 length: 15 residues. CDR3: CASSPLPTVGYGYTF. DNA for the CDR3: TGTGCCAGCAGCCCCCTTCCTACGGTTGGCTATGGCTACACCTTC. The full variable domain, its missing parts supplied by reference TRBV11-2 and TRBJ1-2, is EAGVAQSPRYKIIEKRQSVAFWCNPISGHATLYWYQQILGQGPKLLIQFQNNGVVDDSQLPKDRFSAERLKGVDSTLKIQPAKLEDSAVYLCASSPLPTVGYGYTFGSGTRLTVV.

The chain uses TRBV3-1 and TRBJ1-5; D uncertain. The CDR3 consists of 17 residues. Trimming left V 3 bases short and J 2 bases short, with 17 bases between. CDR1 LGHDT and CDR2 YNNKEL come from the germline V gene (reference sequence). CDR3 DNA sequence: TGTGCCAGCAGCCAGGGTAGGCCTTTCACCGGCAATCAGCCCCAGCATTTT. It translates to CASSQGRPFTGNQPQHF.

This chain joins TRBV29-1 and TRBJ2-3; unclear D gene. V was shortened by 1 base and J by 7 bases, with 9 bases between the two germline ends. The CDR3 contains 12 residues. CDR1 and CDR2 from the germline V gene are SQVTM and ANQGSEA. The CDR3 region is CSVEVAANTQYF. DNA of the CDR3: TGCAGCGTTGAAGTCGCAGCTAATACGCAGTATTTT.

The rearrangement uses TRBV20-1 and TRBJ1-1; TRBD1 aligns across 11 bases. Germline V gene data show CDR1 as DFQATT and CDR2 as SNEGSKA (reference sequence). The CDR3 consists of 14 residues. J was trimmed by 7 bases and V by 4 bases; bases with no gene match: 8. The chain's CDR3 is CSAKGTGGTIEAFF. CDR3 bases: TGCAGTGCTAAGGGGACAGGGGGTACCATTGAAGCTTTCTTT.

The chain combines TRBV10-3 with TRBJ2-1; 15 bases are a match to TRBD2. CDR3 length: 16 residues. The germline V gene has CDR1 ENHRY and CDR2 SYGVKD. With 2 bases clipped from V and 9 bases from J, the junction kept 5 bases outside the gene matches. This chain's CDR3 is CAISEPGLAGGTEQFF. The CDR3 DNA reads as TGTGCCATCAGTGAGCCGGGACTAGCGGGAGGAACTGAGCAGTTCTTC.

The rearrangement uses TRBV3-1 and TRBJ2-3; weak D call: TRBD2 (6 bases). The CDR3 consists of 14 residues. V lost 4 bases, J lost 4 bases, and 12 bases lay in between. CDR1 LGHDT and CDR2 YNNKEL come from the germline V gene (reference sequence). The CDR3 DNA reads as TGTGCCAGCAGCCGAGGGACTGGCGCAGATACGCAGTATTTT. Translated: CASSRGTGADTQYF.

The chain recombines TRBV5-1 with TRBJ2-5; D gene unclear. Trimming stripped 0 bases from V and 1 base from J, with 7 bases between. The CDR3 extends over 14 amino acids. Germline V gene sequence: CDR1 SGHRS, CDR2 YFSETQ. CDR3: CASSLGQRQETQYF. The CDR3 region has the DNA TGCGCCAGCAGCTTGGGACAACGCCAAGAGACCCAGTACTTC. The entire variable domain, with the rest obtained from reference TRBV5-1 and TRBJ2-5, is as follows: KAGVTQTPRYLIKTRGQQVTLSCSPISGHRSVSWYQQTPGQGLQFLFEYFSETQRNKGNFPGRFSGRQFSNSRSEMNVSTLELGDSALYLCASSLGQRQETQYFGPGTRLLVL.

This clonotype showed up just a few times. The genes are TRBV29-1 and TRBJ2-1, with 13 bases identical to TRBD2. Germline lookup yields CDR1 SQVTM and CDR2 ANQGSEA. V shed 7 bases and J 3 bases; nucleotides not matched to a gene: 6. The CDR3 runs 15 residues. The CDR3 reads CSAWGLAGNYNEQFF. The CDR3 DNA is TGCAGCGCCTGGGGACTAGCGGGAAACTACAATGAGCAGTTCTTC.

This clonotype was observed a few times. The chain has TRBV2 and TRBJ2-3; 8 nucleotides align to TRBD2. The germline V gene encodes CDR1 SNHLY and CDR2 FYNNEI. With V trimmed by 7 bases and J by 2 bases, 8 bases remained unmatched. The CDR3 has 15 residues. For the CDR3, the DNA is TGTGCCAGCAATATAGCGGGGAGTGACACAGATACGCAGTATTTT. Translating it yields CASNIAGSDTDTQYF. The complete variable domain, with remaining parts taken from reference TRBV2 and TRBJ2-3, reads EPEVTQTPSHQVTQMGQEVILRCVPISNHLYFYWYRQILGQKVEFLVSFYNNEISEKSEIFDDQFSVERPDGSNFTLKIRSTKLEDSAMYFCASNIAGSDTDTQYFGPGTRLTVL.

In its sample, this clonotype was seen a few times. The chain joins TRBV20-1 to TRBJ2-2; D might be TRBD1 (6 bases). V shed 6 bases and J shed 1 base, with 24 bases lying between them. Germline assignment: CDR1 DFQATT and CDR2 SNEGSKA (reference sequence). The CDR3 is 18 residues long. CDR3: CSAGPRGIRRGNTGELFF. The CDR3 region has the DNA TGCAGTGCAGGGCCCAGGGGTATCCGCAGGGGGAACACCGGGGAGCTGTTTTTT.

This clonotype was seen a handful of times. CDR3 bases: TGTGCCAGCAGTGGGTCCTTCACAGATACGCAGTATTTT. It is translated as CASSGSFTDTQYF. The gene calls are TRBV27 and TRBJ2-3, with D hard to call. This CDR3 has 13 residues. Germline lookup yields CDR1 MNHEY and CDR2 SMNVEV (reference sequence). Trimming removed 5 bases from V and 2 bases from J, with 8 bases in between.